Below are 8 T cell receptor beta chains sequenced from a single sample in a study of shared clonotypes between healthy human individuals. CD45RO-negative CD8 cells positively selected for CCR7 made up the naive population, which excluded terminally differentiated effector memory CD45RA+ cells. Profiled with immunoSEQ multiplex PCR; TCRdb holds only in-frame clones, not every one. The sample contains about 1.9 million clones, just under 95% of which appear only once. The specimen was naive CD8+ T cells from PBMCs. The source of these receptors is a young man in good health. Some clones in this sample may be carry-over from other donors' samples.

This clone came up a few times. The chain is built from TRBV7-9 and TRBJ2-2; D call uncertain. The ends were cut back, 2 bases at V and 6 bases at J, with 7 bases in the middle. Looked up from germline, CDR1 is SEHNR and CDR2 is FQNEAQ (reference sequence). The CDR3 consists of 13 residues. CDR3 coding DNA: TGTGCCAGCAGCTTAACAAGGGCCGGGGAGCTGTTTTTT. Translation gives CASSLTRAGELFF. Full variable domain (rest looked up from reference TRBV7-9 and TRBJ2-2): DTGVSQNPRHKITKRGQNVTFRCDPISEHNRLYWYRQTLGQGPEFLTYFQNEAQLEKSRLLSDRFSAERPKGSFSTLEIQRTEQGDSAMYLCASSLTRAGELFFGEGSRLTVL.

V usage is TRBV6-1 and J usage is TRBJ2-2, with 9 positions matching TRBD1. The CDR3 is 15 amino acids. Germline CDR1 and CDR2: MNHNS and SASEGT. Losses at the gene ends were 4 bases for V and 3 bases for J; bases not matched to a gene: 3. CDR3 in DNA: TGTGCCAGCAGTGCGGGACAGGGCTACACCGGGGAGCTGTTTTTT. Encoded protein: CASSAGQGYTGELFF.

This sequence joins TRBV6-5 and TRBJ2-5, with D possibly matching TRBD2 (5 bases). The J call may be faulty, since TRBJ2-7 better matches the DNA end. From germline, CDR1 is MNHEY and CDR2 SVGAGI. The CDR3 runs to 15 residues. CDR3 in DNA: TGTGCCAGCAGTCCCACAGCGGTTTCCTCCTACGAGCAGTACTTC. Amino acid sequence: CASSPTAVSSYEQYF.

V gene TRBV29-1 combines with J gene TRBJ2-1, with a possible D match to TRBD1 (6 bases). CDR3 size: 15 residues. From germline, CDR1 is SQVTM and CDR2 ANQGSEA. With 3 bases removed from V and 5 bases from J, the gap between germline ends came to 17 bases. In DNA, the CDR3 is TGCAGCGTTGATGGGGGCAACATCCTTCACAATGAGCAGTTCTTC. Encoded protein: CSVDGGNILHNEQFF.

The chain has TRBV7-9 and TRBJ2-7; D is uncertain. Trimming shortened V by 4 bases and J by 4 bases, and 11 bases separated the two germline ends. CDR3 length equals 13 residues. Germline-derived CDR1 and CDR2 are SEHNR and FQNEAQ (reference sequence). The CDR3 is CASSSGFTYEQYF. The CDR3 nucleotides read TGTGCCAGCAGCTCCGGGTTTACTTACGAGCAGTACTTC.

The CDR3 reads CASSLVMGGPYEQYF. The CDR3, as DNA: TGTGCCAGCAGCTTAGTTATGGGGGGCCCCTACGAGCAGTACTTC. The rearrangement uses TRBV7-9 and TRBJ2-7; D is tentatively TRBD1 or TRBD2 (6 bases each). The CDR3 extends over 15 amino acids. From germline, CDR1 is SEHNR and CDR2 FQNEAQ (reference sequence). Trimming stripped 1 base from V and 2 bases from J, with 12 bases between.

The chain combines TRBV28 with TRBJ1-1; D gene unclear. This CDR3 region has 13 residues. V shed 3 bases and J shed 3 bases, with 8 bases lying between them. The germline V gene encodes CDR1 MDHEN and CDR2 SYDVKM. The CDR3 region is CASSFSLDTEAFF. CDR3 nucleotide sequence: TGTGCCAGCAGTTTCTCGTTAGACACTGAAGCTTTCTTT. Combining the CDR3 with reference TRBV28 and TRBJ1-1 gives the whole variable domain DVKVTQSSRYLVKRTGEKVFLECVQDMDHENMFWYRQDPGLGLRLIYFSYDVKMKEKGDIPEGYSVSREKKERFSLILESASTNQTSMYLCASSFSLDTEAFFGQGTRLTVV.

V usage is TRBV7-2 and J usage is TRBJ1-2; possible D gene TRBD1, 6 bases. V was trimmed by 4 bases and J by 3 bases, leaving 15 bases between them. This CDR3 region has 15 residues. The V gene's germline CDR1 is SGHTA and CDR2 FQGNSA. The CDR3 nucleotides read TGTGCCAGCAGCTCGAGACAGGTCGAGGACTATGGCTACACCTTC. It is translated as CASSSRQVEDYGYTF.